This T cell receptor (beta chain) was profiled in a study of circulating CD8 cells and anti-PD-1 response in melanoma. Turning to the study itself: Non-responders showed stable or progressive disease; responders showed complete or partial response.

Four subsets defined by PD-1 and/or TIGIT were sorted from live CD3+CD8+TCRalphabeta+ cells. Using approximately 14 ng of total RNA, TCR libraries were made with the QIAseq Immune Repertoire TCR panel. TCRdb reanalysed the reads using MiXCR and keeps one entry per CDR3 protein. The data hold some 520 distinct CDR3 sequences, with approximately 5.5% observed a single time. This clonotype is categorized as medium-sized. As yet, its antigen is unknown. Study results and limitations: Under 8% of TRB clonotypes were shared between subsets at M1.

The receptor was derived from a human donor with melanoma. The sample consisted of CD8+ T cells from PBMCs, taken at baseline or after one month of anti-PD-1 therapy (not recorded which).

The CDR3, as DNA: TGTGCCAGCAGTTACCGGGGGGGCAGAACCTACGAGCAGTACTTC. Protein sequence: CASSYRGGRTYEQYF. This chain joins TRBV27 and TRBJ2-7; TRBD2 matches at 8 bases. Germline values: CDR1 MNHEY, CDR2 SMNVEV (reference sequence). V trimming: 4 bases; J trimming: 2 bases; junction bases outside the gene matches: 7. The CDR3 loop spans 15 amino acids.